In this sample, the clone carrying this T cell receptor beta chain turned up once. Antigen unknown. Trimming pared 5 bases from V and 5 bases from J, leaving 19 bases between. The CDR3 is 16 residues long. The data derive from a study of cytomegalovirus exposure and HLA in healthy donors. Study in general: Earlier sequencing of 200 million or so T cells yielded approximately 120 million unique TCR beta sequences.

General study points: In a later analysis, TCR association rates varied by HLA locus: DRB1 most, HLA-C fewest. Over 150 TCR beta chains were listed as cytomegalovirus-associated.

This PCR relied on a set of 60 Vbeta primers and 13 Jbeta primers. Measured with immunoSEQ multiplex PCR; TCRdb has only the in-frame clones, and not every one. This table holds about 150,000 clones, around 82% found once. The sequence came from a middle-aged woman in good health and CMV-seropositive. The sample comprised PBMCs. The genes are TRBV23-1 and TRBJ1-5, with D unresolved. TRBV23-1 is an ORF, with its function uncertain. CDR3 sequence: CASSASPQHLHQPQHF. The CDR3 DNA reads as TGCGCCAGCAGTGCCTCCCCACAACACCTTCATCAGCCCCAGCATTTT.